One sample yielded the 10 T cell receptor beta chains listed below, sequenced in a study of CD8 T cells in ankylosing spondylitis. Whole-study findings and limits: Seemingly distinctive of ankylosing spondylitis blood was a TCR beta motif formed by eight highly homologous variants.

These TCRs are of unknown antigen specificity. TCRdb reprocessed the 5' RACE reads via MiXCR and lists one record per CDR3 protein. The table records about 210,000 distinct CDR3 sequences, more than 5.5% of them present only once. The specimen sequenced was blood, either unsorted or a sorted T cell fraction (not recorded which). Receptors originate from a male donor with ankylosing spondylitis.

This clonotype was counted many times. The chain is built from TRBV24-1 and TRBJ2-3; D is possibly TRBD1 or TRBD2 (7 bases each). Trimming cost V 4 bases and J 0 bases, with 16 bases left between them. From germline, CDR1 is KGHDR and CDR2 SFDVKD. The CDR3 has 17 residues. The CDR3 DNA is TGTGCCACCAGTGACCCGAGCGGGACAGAGAGCACAGATACGCAGTATTTT. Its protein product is CATSDPSGTESTDTQYF.

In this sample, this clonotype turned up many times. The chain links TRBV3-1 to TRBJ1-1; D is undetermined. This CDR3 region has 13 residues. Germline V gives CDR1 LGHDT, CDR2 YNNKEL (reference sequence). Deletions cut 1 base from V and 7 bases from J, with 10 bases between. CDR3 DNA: TGTGCCAGCAGCCAAGGAAGGCCGGTTGAAGCTTTCTTT. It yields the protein CASSQGRPVEAFF.

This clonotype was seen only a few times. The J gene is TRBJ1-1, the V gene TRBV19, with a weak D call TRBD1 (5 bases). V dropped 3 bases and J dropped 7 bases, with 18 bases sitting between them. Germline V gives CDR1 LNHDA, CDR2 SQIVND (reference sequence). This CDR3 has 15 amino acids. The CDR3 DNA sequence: TGTGCCAGTAGTATTTGGTCACCGGGGGTGAGTGAAGCTTTCTTT. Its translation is CASSIWSPGVSEAFF.

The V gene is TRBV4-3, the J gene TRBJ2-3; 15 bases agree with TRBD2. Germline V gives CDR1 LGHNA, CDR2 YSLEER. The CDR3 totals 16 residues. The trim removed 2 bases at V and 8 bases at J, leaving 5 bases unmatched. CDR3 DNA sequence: TGCGCCAGCAGCCAATCTAGGACTAGCGGGAGGGGTACGCAGTATTTT. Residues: CASSQSRTSGRGTQYF.

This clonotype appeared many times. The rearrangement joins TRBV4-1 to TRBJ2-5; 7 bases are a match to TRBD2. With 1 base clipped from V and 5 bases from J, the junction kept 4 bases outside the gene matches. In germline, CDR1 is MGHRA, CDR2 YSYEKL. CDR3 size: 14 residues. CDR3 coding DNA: TGCGCCAGCAGCCAAGGGACTAGACAGGAGACCCAGTACTTC. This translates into CASSQGTRQETQYF.

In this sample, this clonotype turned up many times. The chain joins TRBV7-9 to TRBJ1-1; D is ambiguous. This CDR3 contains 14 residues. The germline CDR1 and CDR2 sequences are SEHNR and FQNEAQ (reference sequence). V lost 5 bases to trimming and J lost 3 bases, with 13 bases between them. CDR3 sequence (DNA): TGTGCCAGCAGCCCGACCGGCAGCCACACTGAAGCTTTCTTT. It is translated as CASSPTGSHTEAFF.

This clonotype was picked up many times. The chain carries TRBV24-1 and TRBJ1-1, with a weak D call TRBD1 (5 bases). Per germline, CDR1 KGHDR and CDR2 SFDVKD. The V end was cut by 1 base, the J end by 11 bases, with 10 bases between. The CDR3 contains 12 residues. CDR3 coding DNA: TGTGCCACCAGTGATTTAGGGGTGCGGGCTTTCTTT. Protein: CATSDLGVRAFF.

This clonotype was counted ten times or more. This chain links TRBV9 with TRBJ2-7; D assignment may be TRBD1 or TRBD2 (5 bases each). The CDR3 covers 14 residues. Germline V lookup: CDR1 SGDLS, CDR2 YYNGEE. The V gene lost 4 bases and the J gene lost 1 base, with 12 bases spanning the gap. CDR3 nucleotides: TGTGCCAGCAGCCCCGGGACGCCTTCCTACGAGCAGTACTTC. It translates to CASSPGTPSYEQYF. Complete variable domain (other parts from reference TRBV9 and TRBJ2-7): DSGVTQTPKHLITATGQRVTLRCSPRSGDLSVYWYQQSLDQGLQFLIQYYNGEERAKGNILERFSAQQFPDLHSELNLSSLELGDSALYFCASSPGTPSYEQYFGPGTRLTVT.

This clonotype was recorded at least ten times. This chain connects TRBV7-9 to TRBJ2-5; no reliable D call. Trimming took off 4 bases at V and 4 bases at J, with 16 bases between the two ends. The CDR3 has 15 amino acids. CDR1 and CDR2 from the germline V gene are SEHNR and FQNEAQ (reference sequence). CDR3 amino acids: CASSSTGGLGETQYF. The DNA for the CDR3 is TGTGCCAGCAGCTCCACCGGTGGCCTAGGAGAGACCCAGTACTTC. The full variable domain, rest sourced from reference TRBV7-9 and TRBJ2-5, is DTGVSQNPRHKITKRGQNVTFRCDPISEHNRLYWYRQTLGQGPEFLTYFQNEAQLEKSRLLSDRFSAERPKGSFSTLEIQRTEQGDSAMYLCASSSTGGLGETQYFGPGTRLLVL.

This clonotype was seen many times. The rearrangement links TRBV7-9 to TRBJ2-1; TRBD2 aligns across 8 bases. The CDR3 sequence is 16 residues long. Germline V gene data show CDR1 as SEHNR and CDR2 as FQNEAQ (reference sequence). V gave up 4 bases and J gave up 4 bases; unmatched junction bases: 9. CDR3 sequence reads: CASSSRGGSSYNEQFF. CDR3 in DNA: TGTGCCAGCAGCTCCCGGGGGGGCAGTTCTTACAATGAGCAGTTCTTC.